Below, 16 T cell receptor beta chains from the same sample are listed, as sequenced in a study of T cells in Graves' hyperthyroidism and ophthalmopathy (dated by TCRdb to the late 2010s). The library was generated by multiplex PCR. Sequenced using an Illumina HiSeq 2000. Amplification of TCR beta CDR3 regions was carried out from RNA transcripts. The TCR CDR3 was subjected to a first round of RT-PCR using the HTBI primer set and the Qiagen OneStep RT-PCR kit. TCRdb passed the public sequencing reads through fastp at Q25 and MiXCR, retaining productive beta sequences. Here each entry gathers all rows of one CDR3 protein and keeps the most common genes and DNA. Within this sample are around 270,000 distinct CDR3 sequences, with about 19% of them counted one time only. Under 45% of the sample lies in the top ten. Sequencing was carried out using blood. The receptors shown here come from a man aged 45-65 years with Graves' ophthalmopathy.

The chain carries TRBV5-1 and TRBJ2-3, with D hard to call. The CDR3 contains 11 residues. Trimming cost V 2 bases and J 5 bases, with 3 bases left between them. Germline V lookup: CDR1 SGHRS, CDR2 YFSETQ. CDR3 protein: CASSFKDTQYF. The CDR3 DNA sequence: TGCGCCAGCAGCTTCAAAGATACGCAGTATTTT.

The chain's CDR3 is CASSKQTGGAYNSPLHF. CDR3 coding DNA: TGTGCCAGCAGTAAACAGACAGGGGGCGCCTATAATTCACCCCTCCACTTT. The chain is built from TRBV3-1 and TRBJ1-6; TRBD1 agrees at 10 bases. The V segment lost 6 bases and the J segment 2 bases; nucleotides outside the gene matches: 7. The CDR3 is made up of 17 amino acids. Germline lookup yields CDR1 LGHDT and CDR2 YNNKEL (reference sequence).

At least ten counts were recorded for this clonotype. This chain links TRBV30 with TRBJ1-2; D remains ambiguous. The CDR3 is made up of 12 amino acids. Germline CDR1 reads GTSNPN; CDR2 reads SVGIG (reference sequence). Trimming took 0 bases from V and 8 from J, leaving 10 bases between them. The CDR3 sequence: CAWSVHSRGYTF. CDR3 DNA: TGTGCCTGGAGTGTACATTCTCGGGGCTACACCTTC. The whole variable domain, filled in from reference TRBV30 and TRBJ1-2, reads SQTIHQWPATLVQPVGSPLSLECTVEGTSNPNLYWYRQAAGRGLQLLFYSVGIGQISSEVPQNLSASRPQDRQFILSSKKLLLSDSGFYLCAWSVHSRGYTFGSGTRLTVV.

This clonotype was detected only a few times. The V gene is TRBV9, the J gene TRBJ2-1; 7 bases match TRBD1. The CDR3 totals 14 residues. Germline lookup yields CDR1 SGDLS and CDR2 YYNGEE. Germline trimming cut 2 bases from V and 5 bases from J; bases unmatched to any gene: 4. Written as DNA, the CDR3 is TGTGCCAGCAGCGTGAGGGACAGAGACAATGAGCAGTTCTTC. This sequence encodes CASSVRDRDNEQFF. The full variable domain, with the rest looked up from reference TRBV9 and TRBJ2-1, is DSGVTQTPKHLITATGQRVTLRCSPRSGDLSVYWYQQSLDQGLQFLIQYYNGEERAKGNILERFSAQQFPDLHSELNLSSLELGDSALYFCASSVRDRDNEQFFGPGTRLTVL.

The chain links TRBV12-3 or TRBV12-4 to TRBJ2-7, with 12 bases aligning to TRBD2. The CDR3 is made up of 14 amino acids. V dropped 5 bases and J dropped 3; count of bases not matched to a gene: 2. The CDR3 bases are TGTGCCAGCAGTGGACTAGCGGGATACTACGAGCAGTACTTC. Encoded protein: CASSGLAGYYEQYF.

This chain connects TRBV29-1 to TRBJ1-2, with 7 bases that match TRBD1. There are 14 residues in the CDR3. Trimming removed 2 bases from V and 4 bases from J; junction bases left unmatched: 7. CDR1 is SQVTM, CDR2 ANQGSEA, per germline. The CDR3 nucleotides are TGCAGCGTTGAACGACAGGGCCAGAGCTATGGCTACACCTTC. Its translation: CSVERQGQSYGYTF.

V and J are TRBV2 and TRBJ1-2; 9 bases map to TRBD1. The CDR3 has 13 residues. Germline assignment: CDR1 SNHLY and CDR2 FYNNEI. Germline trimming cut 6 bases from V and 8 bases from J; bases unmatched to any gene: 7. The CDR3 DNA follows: TGTGCCAGCAGAAGGGACAGGGACCAAGGCTACACCTTC. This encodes CASRRDRDQGYTF.

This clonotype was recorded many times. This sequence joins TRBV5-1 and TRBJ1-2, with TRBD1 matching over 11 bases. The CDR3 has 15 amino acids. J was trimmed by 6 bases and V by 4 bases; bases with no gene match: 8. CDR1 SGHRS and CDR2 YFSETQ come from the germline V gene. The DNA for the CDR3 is TGCGCCAGCAGCCCCCGGACAGGGGGCTCGAATGGCTACACCTTC. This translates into CASSPRTGGSNGYTF.

CDR3 coding DNA: TGTGCCAGCAGTTTATGGGGGTCCGACCCTAGTCAGCCCCAGCATTTT. It codes for CASSLWGSDPSQPQHF. The V and J genes are TRBV27 and TRBJ1-5; tentatively, D is TRBD1 (5 bases). There are 16 residues in the CDR3. V gave up 1 base and J gave up 6 bases, with 16 bases separating them. Germline V gives CDR1 MNHEY, CDR2 SMNVEV (reference sequence).

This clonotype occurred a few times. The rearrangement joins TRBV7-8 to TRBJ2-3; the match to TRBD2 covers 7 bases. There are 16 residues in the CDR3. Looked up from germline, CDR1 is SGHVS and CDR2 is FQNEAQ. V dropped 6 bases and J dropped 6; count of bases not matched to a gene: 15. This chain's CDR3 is CASSPVARGRGDTQYF. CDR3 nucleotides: TGTGCCAGCAGTCCTGTAGCACGGGGGAGGGGCGATACGCAGTATTTT.

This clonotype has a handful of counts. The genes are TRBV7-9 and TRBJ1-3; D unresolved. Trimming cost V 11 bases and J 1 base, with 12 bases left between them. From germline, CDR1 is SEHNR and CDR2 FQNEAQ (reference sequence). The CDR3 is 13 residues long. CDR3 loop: CAFRDGSGNTIYF. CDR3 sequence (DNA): TGTGCCTTTCGTGATGGGTCTGGAAACACCATATATTTT.

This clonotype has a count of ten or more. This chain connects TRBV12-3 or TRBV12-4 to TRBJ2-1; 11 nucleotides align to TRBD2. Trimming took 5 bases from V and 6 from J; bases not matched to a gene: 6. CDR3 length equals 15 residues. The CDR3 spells CASSPGLAAFNEQFF. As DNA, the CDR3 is TGTGCCAGCAGTCCGGGACTAGCGGCCTTCAATGAGCAGTTCTTC.

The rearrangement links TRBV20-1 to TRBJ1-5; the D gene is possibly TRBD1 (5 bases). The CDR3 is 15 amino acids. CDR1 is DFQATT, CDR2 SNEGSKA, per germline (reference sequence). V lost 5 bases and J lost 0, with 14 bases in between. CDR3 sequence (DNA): TGCAGTGCTTTCTTTGAGGGGTATAGCAATCAGCCCCAGCATTTT. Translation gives CSAFFEGYSNQPQHF.

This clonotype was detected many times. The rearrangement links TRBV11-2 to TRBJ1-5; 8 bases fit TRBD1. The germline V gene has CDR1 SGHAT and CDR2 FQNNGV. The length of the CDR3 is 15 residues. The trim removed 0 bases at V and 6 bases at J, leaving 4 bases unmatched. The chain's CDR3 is CASSLDFGQGQPQHF. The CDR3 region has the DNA TGTGCCAGCAGCTTAGATTTTGGACAGGGTCAGCCCCAGCATTTT.

CDR3 bases: TGTGCCAGCAGCTTGCCATCGGGACGGATGAACACTGAAGCTTTCTTT. It translates to CASSLPSGRMNTEAFF. V is TRBV5-6 and J is TRBJ1-1, with D possibly matching TRBD1 (5 bases). V was clipped by 1 base and J by 0 bases, with 13 bases between them. Looked up from germline, CDR1 is SGHDT and CDR2 is YYEEEE. The CDR3 has 16 residues.

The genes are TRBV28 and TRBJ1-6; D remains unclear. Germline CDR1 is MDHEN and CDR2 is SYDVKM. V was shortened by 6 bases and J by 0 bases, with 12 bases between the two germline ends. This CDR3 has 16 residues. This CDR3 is CASSRSRGSYNSPLHF. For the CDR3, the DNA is TGTGCCAGCAGCCGCTCTCGGGGCTCCTATAATTCACCCCTCCACTTT.